A selection of T cell receptor beta chains follows, all from one sample in a study of shared clonotypes between healthy human individuals. Only in-frame clones appear in the TCRdb table, and some are missing; sequencing was by immunoSEQ multiplex PCR. The sample includes about 2.4 million clones, around nine tenths of them seen just once. The sequencing input was naive CD4+ T cells sorted from blood. The receptors derive from a man younger than 30 in good health. CDR3s include the opening cysteine and the closing phenylalanine or tryptophan. The D gene is left open where the match is weak. Only part of the rows carry a size: once, few, many, or a class if the clone is expanded.

d_call: TRBD1; v_call: TRBV5-1; clone_size: .; j_call: TRBJ2-7; cdr3_aa: CASSYGQGAYEQYF; cdr3_nt: TGCGCCAGCAGCTACGGACAGGGGGCCTACGAGCAGTACTTC
d_call: .; v_call: TRBV6-1; clone_size: once; j_call: TRBJ1-5; cdr3_aa: CASTSRGQPQHF; cdr3_nt: TGTGCCAGCACCTCCCGGGGTCAGCCCCAGCATTTT
d_call: .; v_call: TRBV30; clone_size: .; j_call: TRBJ1-6; cdr3_aa: CAWSARQNGSPLHF; cdr3_nt: TGTGCCTGGAGTGCTCGGCAGAATGGATCACCCCTCCACTTT
d_call: TRBD2; v_call: TRBV2; clone_size: once; j_call: TRBJ2-1; cdr3_aa: CASSRRASGTSSNEQFF; cdr3_nt: TGTGCCAGCAGTAGGAGGGCTAGCGGGACCTCAAGCAATGAGCAGTTCTTC
d_call: .; v_call: TRBV6-1; clone_size: .; j_call: TRBJ1-5; cdr3_aa: CASSETGHSNQPQHF; cdr3_nt: TGTGCCAGCAGTGAAACGGGGCATAGCAATCAGCCCCAGCATTTT
d_call: TRBD1; v_call: TRBV5-1; clone_size: .; j_call: TRBJ2-3; cdr3_aa: CASSAAAGTDTDTQYF; cdr3_nt: TGCGCCAGCAGCGCCGCCGCAGGGACAGACACAGATACGCAGTATTTT
d_call: .; v_call: TRBV29-1; clone_size: .; j_call: TRBJ1-2; cdr3_aa: CSVEDWGRAVESGYTF; cdr3_nt: TGCAGCGTTGAAGATTGGGGTAGGGCCGTCGAAAGTGGCTACACCTTC
d_call: TRBD1; v_call: TRBV30; clone_size: few; j_call: TRBJ1-1; cdr3_aa: CAGDRANTEAFF; cdr3_nt: TGTGCGGGTGACAGGGCGAACACTGAAGCTTTCTTT
d_call: .; v_call: TRBV7-2; clone_size: .; j_call: TRBJ1-6; cdr3_aa: CASSFSGRGSPLHF; cdr3_nt: TGTGCCAGCAGCTTCTCAGGAAGAGGTTCACCCCTCCACTTT
d_call: .; v_call: TRBV25-1; clone_size: .; j_call: TRBJ1-3; cdr3_aa: CASSEPFGANSGNTIYF; cdr3_nt: TGTGCCAGCAGTGAGCCCTTCGGGGCCAACTCTGGAAACACCATATATTTT
d_call: TRBD1; v_call: TRBV9; clone_size: .; j_call: TRBJ1-4; cdr3_aa: CASSAGDRGQEKLFF; cdr3_nt: TGTGCCAGCAGCGCAGGGGACAGAGGCCAAGAAAAACTGTTTTTT
d_call: TRBD2; v_call: TRBV5-1; clone_size: .; j_call: TRBJ2-3; cdr3_aa: CASSLVGLAGSTDTQYF; cdr3_nt: TGCGCCAGCAGCTTGGTGGGACTAGCGGGATCCACAGATACGCAGTATTTT
d_call: .; v_call: TRBV7-2; clone_size: .; j_call: TRBJ2-3; cdr3_aa: CASKGSILHTQYF; cdr3_nt: TGTGCCAGCAAAGGCTCCATCCTCCATACGCAGTATTTT
d_call: TRBD1; v_call: TRBV27; clone_size: .; j_call: TRBJ2-2; cdr3_aa: CASRKGQGAPTGELFF; cdr3_nt: TGTGCCAGCAGGAAGGGACAGGGGGCGCCCACCGGGGAGCTGTTTTTT
d_call: .; v_call: TRBV29-1; clone_size: .; j_call: TRBJ1-1; cdr3_aa: CSSQTPGLSNTEAFF; cdr3_nt: TGCAGCTCCCAAACCCCGGGACTGTCGAACACTGAAGCTTTCTTT
d_call: .; v_call: TRBV5-1; clone_size: .; j_call: TRBJ1-1; cdr3_aa: CASSLGYGVHTEAFF; cdr3_nt: TGCGCCAGCAGCTTGGGGTACGGAGTTCACACTGAAGCTTTCTTT
d_call: .; v_call: TRBV19; clone_size: .; j_call: TRBJ2-2; cdr3_aa: CASSSSRTTNTGELFF; cdr3_nt: TGTGCCAGTAGTTCCTCCCGGACAACGAACACCGGGGAGCTGTTTTTT
d_call: TRBD1; v_call: TRBV18; clone_size: .; j_call: TRBJ2-7; cdr3_aa: CASSPPVGTGAFYEQYF; cdr3_nt: TGTGCCAGCTCACCACCGGTCGGGACAGGGGCGTTCTACGAGCAGTACTTC
d_call: TRBD2; v_call: TRBV28; clone_size: .; j_call: TRBJ2-5; cdr3_aa: CASSPMWGSGHQETQYF; cdr3_nt: TGTGCCAGCAGCCCAATGTGGGGTAGCGGGCACCAAGAGACCCAGTACTTC
d_call: TRBD1; v_call: TRBV12-5; clone_size: .; j_call: TRBJ1-1; cdr3_aa: CASGPDRANTEAFF; cdr3_nt: TGTGCTAGTGGTCCGGACAGGGCGAACACTGAAGCTTTCTTT
d_call: .; v_call: TRBV11-2; clone_size: .; j_call: TRBJ2-2; cdr3_aa: CASSFAPGTQNTGELFF; cdr3_nt: TGTGCCAGCAGCTTCGCCCCCGGGACACAAAACACCGGGGAGCTGTTTTTT
d_call: .; v_call: TRBV15; clone_size: .; j_call: TRBJ1-1; cdr3_aa: CATSRDSLVYGNTEAFF; cdr3_nt: TGTGCCACCAGCAGAGATTCCCTGGTATATGGGAACACTGAAGCTTTCTTT
d_call: TRBD2; v_call: TRBV5-1; clone_size: .; j_call: TRBJ2-5; cdr3_aa: CASSLLAGGQETQYF; cdr3_nt: TGCGCCAGCAGCTTATTAGCGGGGGGGCAAGAGACCCAGTACTTC
d_call: TRBD1; v_call: TRBV19; clone_size: .; j_call: TRBJ1-5; cdr3_aa: CASSSQTGNQPQHF; cdr3_nt: TGTGCCAGTAGTTCCCAGACAGGGAATCAGCCCCAGCATTTT
d_call: TRBD1; v_call: TRBV5-4; clone_size: .; j_call: TRBJ1-6; cdr3_aa: CASSEQGAGNSPLHF; cdr3_nt: TGTGCCAGCAGCGAGCAGGGGGCGGGCAATTCACCCCTCCACTTT
d_call: TRBD1; v_call: TRBV4-3; clone_size: once; j_call: TRBJ2-2; cdr3_aa: CASSQVGTAAGELFF; cdr3_nt: TGCGCCAGCAGCCAGGTCGGGACAGCGGCCGGGGAGCTGTTTTTT
d_call: .; v_call: TRBV7-2; clone_size: .; j_call: TRBJ1-1; cdr3_aa: CASSSYNYGDGAFF; cdr3_nt: TGTGCCAGCAGCTCGTATAACTACGGAGATGGGGCTTTCTTT
d_call: .; v_call: TRBV25-1; clone_size: .; j_call: TRBJ1-4; cdr3_aa: CASSEPRGYEKLFF; cdr3_nt: TGTGCCAGCAGTGAGCCCCGGGGGTATGAAAAACTGTTTTTT
d_call: TRBD1; v_call: TRBV30; clone_size: .; j_call: TRBJ2-7; cdr3_aa: CAWGGTGLEQYF; cdr3_nt: TGTGCCTGGGGGGGGACAGGGCTCGAGCAGTACTTC
d_call: TRBD1; v_call: TRBV5-4; clone_size: .; j_call: TRBJ2-1; cdr3_aa: CASSLKRGGAYYNEQFF; cdr3_nt: TGTGCCAGCAGCTTGAAAAGAGGGGGCGCTTACTACAATGAGCAGTTCTTC
d_call: .; v_call: TRBV29-1; clone_size: once; j_call: TRBJ2-3; cdr3_aa: CSVEASTAATDTQYF; cdr3_nt: TGCAGCGTTGAGGCTAGCACGGCGGCCACAGATACGCAGTATTTT